This T cell receptor beta chain was observed in a study of cytotoxic CD8 clonotypes in ibrutinib-treated CLL. Study-wide background: Across samples, productive templates numbered approximately 250,000 and productive rearrangements reached 75,000 to 100,000 on average.

The assay was immunoSEQ multiplex PCR, and TCRdb's table has in-frame clones only and misses some. The sample includes hundreds of thousands of clones, more than 65% of them seen just once. This clone was picked up one time. Its matching antigen is unknown. Notes on the study in general: Baseline clonality exceeded age-matched healthy donors and tracked circulating CD8+ T-cell counts. Clonality, elevated at ibrutinib response, dropped back toward baseline at progression. Sustained-remission patients were sampled at different times than progressing patients were.

The clonotype originates from a human donor with chronic lymphocytic leukemia. The sequencing used PBMCs, collected after 12 months of ibrutinib treatment.

CDR3: CASRTYGTGTGYTF. The CDR3 DNA reads as TGTGCCAGCAGGACGTACGGGACAGGGACCGGCTACACCTTC. V is TRBV28 and J is TRBJ1-2; 9 bases map to TRBD1. The V gene end was trimmed by 6 bases and the J gene end by 8 bases; junction bases not matched to a gene: 10. The CDR3 runs to 14 residues. The germline V gene has CDR1 MDHEN and CDR2 SYDVKM.